This T cell receptor beta chain was observed in a study of CD8+ T cells in alopecia areata. Germline assignment: CDR1 GTSNPN and CDR2 SVGIG (reference sequence). Trimming took 4 bases from V and 4 from J; bases not matched to a gene: 6. The CDR3 is made up of 15 amino acids. This clone was detected only once. The authors extracted RNA and reverse transcribed it into cDNA as the sequencing template. Generated by immunoSEQ multiplex PCR, the TCRdb table keeps only in-frame clones and is missing some. Of about 150,000 clones listed, 40% to 50% are singletons. The TCR was taken from a human donor with alopecia areata. J is TRBJ2-2 and V is TRBV30; 10 bases are shared with TRBD2. The source material was CD4+ T cells sorted from blood. The CDR3 region has the DNA TGTGCCTGGATTCCTAGCGGGAGTGCCACCGGGGAGCTGTTTTTT. This sequence encodes CAWIPSGSATGELFF.